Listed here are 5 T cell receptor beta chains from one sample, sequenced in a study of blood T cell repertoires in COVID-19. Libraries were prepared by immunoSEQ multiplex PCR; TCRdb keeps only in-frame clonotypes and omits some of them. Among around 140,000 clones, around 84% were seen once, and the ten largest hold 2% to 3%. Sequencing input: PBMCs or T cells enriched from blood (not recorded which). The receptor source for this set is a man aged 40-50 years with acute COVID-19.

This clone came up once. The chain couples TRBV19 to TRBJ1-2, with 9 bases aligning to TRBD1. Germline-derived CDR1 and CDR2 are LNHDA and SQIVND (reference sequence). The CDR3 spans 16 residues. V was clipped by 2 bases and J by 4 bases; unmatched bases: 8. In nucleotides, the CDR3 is TGTGCCAGTAGTATAAGTGGGGGACAGGGCGGCTATGGCTACACCTTC. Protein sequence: CASSISGGQGGYGYTF.

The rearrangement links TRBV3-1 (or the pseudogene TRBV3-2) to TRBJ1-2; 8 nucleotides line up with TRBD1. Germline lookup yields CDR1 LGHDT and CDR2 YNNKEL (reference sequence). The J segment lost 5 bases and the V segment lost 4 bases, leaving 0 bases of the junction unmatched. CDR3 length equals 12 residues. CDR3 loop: CASSRQGYGYTF. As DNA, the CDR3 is TGTGCCAGCAGCCGACAGGGGTATGGCTACACCTTC.

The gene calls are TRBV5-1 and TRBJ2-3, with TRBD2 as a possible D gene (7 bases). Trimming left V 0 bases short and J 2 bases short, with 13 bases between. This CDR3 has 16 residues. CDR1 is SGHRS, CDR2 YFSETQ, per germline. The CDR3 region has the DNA TGCGCCAGCAGCTTGGCGGGGGGCGCGAACACAGATACGCAGTATTTT. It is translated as CASSLAGGANTDTQYF.

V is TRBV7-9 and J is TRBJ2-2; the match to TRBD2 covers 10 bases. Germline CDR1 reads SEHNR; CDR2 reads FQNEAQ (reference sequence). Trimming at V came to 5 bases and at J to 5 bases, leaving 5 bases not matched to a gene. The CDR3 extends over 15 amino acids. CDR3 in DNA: TGTGCCAGCAGCCTCACTAGCGGGAAAACCGGGGAGCTGTTTTTT. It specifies CASSLTSGKTGELFF.

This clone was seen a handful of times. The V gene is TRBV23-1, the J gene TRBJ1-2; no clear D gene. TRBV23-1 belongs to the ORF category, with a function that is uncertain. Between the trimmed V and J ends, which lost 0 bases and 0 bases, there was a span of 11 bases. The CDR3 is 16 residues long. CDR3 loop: CASSQSSKIPNYGYTF. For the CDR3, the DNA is TGCGCCAGCAGTCAATCATCAAAAATCCCTAACTATGGCTACACCTTC.